These 21 T cell receptor beta chains came from one sample sequenced in a study of control samples from healthy donors and cancer patients. Method: immunoSEQ multiplex PCR; TCRdb's copy keeps in-frame clones and lacks some. The sample comprises more than 150,000 clones, over 85% of which are singletons, and more than 1.1% rests with the top ten. The sequenced material came from blood. The receptor set was obtained from a man younger than 35 in good health.

This rearrangement joins TRBV27 to TRBJ2-7; D possibly corresponds to TRBD2 (5 bases). The CDR3 spans 14 residues. With 6 bases removed from V and 0 bases from J, the gap between germline ends came to 12 bases. Germline V gene sequence: CDR1 MNHEY, CDR2 SMNVEV (reference sequence). CDR3 in amino acids: CASSPRGLSYEQYF. In DNA, the CDR3 is TGTGCCAGCAGCCCACGGGGTCTCTCCTACGAGCAGTACTTC.

This rearrangement joins TRBV4-1 to TRBJ1-3, with D maybe TRBD1 (5 bases). The CDR3 is 14 residues long. V was clipped by 4 bases and J by 4 bases, with 11 bases between them. Germline CDR1 reads MGHRA; CDR2 reads YSYEKL. CDR3 region: CASSLVGGGNTIYF. The CDR3 DNA reads as TGCGCCAGCAGCCTCGTGGGGGGGGGAAACACCATATATTTT.

This chain joins TRBV9 and TRBJ2-2; D perhaps matches TRBD2 (5 bases). Germline V lookup: CDR1 SGDLS, CDR2 YYNGEE. The CDR3 covers 14 residues. Deletions cut 6 bases from V and 7 bases from J, with 16 bases between. DNA of the CDR3: TGTGCCAGCAACCGTGAGGGCGGTTACGGGGAGCTGTTTTTT. It encodes CASNREGGYGELFF.

The chain uses TRBV11-2 and TRBJ2-3, with D tentatively TRBD1 (7 bases). V shed 3 bases and J shed 3 bases, with 13 bases lying between them. The germline V gene has CDR1 SGHAT and CDR2 FQNNGV. The CDR3 contains 15 residues. The DNA for the CDR3 is TGTGCCAGCAGCTTCGCGGGACAGATAACAGATACGCAGTATTTT. Amino acid sequence: CASSFAGQITDTQYF.

This sequence joins TRBV6-5 and TRBJ2-7; 7 bases align to TRBD1. The CDR3 has 15 residues. Germline V gene sequence: CDR1 MNHEY, CDR2 SVGAGI. V lost 6 bases and J lost 3; bases outside the gene matches: 11. In DNA form, the CDR3 reads TGTGCCAGCAGAGATGAAAGGACAGGTCACTACGAGCAGTACTTC. The encoded protein is CASRDERTGHYEQYF.

The chain is built from TRBV7-9 and TRBJ2-1; D might be TRBD2 (7 bases). V lost 10 bases and J lost 2, with 12 bases in between. The CDR3 has 13 amino acids. Germline V lookup: CDR1 SEHNR, CDR2 FQNEAQ (reference sequence). In DNA form, the CDR3 reads TGTGCCACCCGGGGGGCGACCTACAATGAGCAGTTCTTC. This gives the protein CATRGATYNEQFF.

This rearrangement joins TRBV13 to TRBJ2-1; TRBD1 aligns across 11 bases. CDR1 PRHDT and CDR2 FYEKMQ come from the germline V gene (reference sequence). The ends lost 4 bases at V and 8 bases at J; junction bases unmatched: 7. The CDR3 runs 15 residues. The chain's CDR3 is CASSSGQGGVDEQFF. The CDR3, as DNA: TGTGCCAGCAGCTCGGGACAGGGGGGAGTCGATGAGCAGTTCTTC.

The gene calls are TRBV24-1 and TRBJ2-1; 11 bases fit TRBD1. The germline V gene encodes CDR1 KGHDR and CDR2 SFDVKD. This CDR3 has 16 amino acids. V was pared by 2 bases and J by 7 bases, with 6 bases of the junction left unmatched. This chain's CDR3 is CATSDYGQGAWNEQFF. The DNA for the CDR3 is TGTGCCACCAGTGATTACGGACAGGGGGCGTGGAATGAGCAGTTCTTC.

The chain employs TRBV30 and TRBJ2-1, with 9 bases matching TRBD2. Trimming cost V 4 bases and J 10 bases; bases outside gene matches: 17. Per germline, CDR1 GTSNPN and CDR2 SVGIG (reference sequence). The CDR3 consists of 16 residues. The DNA of the CDR3 is TGTGCCTGGACTTTCAGCGGGGGGCGAATGGACGGCGAGCAGTTCTTC. Its protein product is CAWTFSGGRMDGEQFF.

This chain links TRBV6-5 with TRBJ1-2; D call uncertain. Germline loops: CDR1 MNHEY, CDR2 SVGAGI. The CDR3 is made up of 14 amino acids. The V end lost 5 bases, the J end lost 6 bases, and 16 bases lay between the germline ends. CDR3 region: CASSKDARWDGYTF. In nucleotides, the CDR3 is TGTGCCAGCAGTAAGGACGCCCGATGGGATGGCTACACCTTC.

The rearrangement links TRBV3-1 (or the pseudogene TRBV3-2) to TRBJ2-7, with D tentatively TRBD1 (5 bases). The CDR3 is 14 amino acids. V lost 0 bases, J lost 6 bases, and 12 bases lay in between. Germline loops: CDR1 LGHDT, CDR2 YNNKEL (reference sequence). Written as DNA, the CDR3 is TGTGCCAGCAGCCAAGACGGCAGGGCAGGCGAGCAGTACTTC. Translated, it gives CASSQDGRAGEQYF.

The rearrangement joins TRBV7-9 to TRBJ1-1; 7 bases fit TRBD1. Germline V gene lookup returns CDR1 SEHNR and CDR2 FQNEAQ (reference sequence). This CDR3 has 15 residues. Losses at the gene ends were 6 bases for V and 1 base for J; bases not matched to a gene: 8. The CDR3 DNA reads as TGTGCCAGCAGACTAACCGACAGGGAGAACACTGAAGCTTTCTTT. Translating gives CASRLTDRENTEAFF.

This chain uses TRBV20-1 with TRBJ2-7; tentative D call: TRBD2 (7 bases). Trimming took 5 bases from V and 6 from J, leaving 23 bases between them. CDR1 and CDR2 (germline): DFQATT, SNEGSKA (reference sequence). The CDR3 covers 15 residues. Here the CDR3 DNA reads TGCAGTGCTCGTGAAGGTCGGGGGGCGGAGGGCGAGCAGTACTTC. Its protein is CSAREGRGAEGEQYF.

The CDR3 loop reads CASSHNAGNEQFF. The DNA for the CDR3 is TGCGCCAGCAGCCACAACGCAGGTAATGAGCAGTTCTTC. The chain uses TRBV4-1 and TRBJ2-1, with D unresolved. Trimming pared 3 bases from V and 7 bases from J, leaving 10 bases between. This CDR3 has 13 residues. Germline V gives CDR1 MGHRA, CDR2 YSYEKL.

J is TRBJ2-5 and V is TRBV4-2, with 9 bases lining up with TRBD1. Germline assignment: CDR1 LGHNA and CDR2 YNFKEQ. Trimming at V came to 8 bases and at J to 5 bases, leaving 3 bases not matched to a gene. This CDR3 comprises 12 residues. The CDR3: CASGTGRETQYF. The CDR3 nucleotides read TGTGCCAGCGGGACAGGGCGGGAGACCCAGTACTTC.

CDR3 region: CAISESRSGWSYEQYF. The CDR3 DNA is TGTGCCATCAGTGAGTCGAGGTCAGGTTGGTCCTACGAGCAGTACTTC. This sequence joins TRBV10-3 and TRBJ2-7; D uncertain. Trimming cost V 0 bases and J 1 base, with 13 bases left between them. The CDR3 consists of 16 residues. Germline V gives CDR1 ENHRY, CDR2 SYGVKD.

The chain links TRBV30 to TRBJ1-4, with no clear D. Trimming took 0 bases from V and 0 from J, leaving 8 bases between them. Germline values: CDR1 GTSNPN, CDR2 SVGIG (reference sequence). This CDR3 has 15 amino acids. The CDR3 sequence is CAWSVHGTTNEKLFF. Written as DNA, the CDR3 is TGTGCCTGGAGTGTACACGGGACAACTAATGAAAAACTGTTTTTT.

The gene calls are TRBV5-1 and TRBJ1-6; D ambiguous. This CDR3 comprises 14 residues. Germline lookup yields CDR1 SGHRS and CDR2 YFSETQ. Trimming removed 6 bases at V and 10 bases at J, with 17 bases between. In DNA, the CDR3 is TGCGCCAGCACCTACGAAACCCGCGGATCACCCCTCCACTTT. It encodes CASTYETRGSPLHF.

The rearrangement uses TRBV28 and TRBJ2-5; 15 positions agree with TRBD2. The ends lost 6 bases at V and 6 bases at J; junction bases unmatched: 8. CDR1 is MDHEN, CDR2 SYDVKM, per germline. This CDR3 is built from 16 residues. In DNA, the CDR3 is TGTGCCAGCAGGTCCCCGGGACTAGCGGGGGGTAAGACCCAGTACTTC. The encoded protein is CASRSPGLAGGKTQYF.

This rearrangement joins TRBV5-1 to TRBJ2-2; tentative D call: TRBD2 (5 bases). This CDR3 is 15 amino acids long. Germline CDR1 SGHRS, CDR2 YFSETQ. Trimming took 3 bases from V and 1 from J, leaving 10 bases between them. Here the CDR3 DNA reads TGCGCCAGCAGCTGGAACGGGGAGAACACCGGGGAGCTGTTTTTT. The encoded protein is CASSWNGENTGELFF.

The chain uses TRBV7-2 and TRBJ2-5; D is possibly TRBD2 (6 bases). CDR1 and CDR2 from the germline V gene are SGHTA and FQGNSA. Deletions cut 5 bases from V and 1 base from J, with 14 bases between. CDR3 size: 15 residues. DNA for the CDR3: TGTGCCAGCAGCCAGGTGCGGGGAATCCAAGAGACCCAGTACTTC. This gives the protein CASSQVRGIQETQYF. The full variable domain, completed using reference TRBV7-2 and TRBJ2-5, is GAGVSQSPSNKVTEKGKDVELRCDPISGHTALYWYRQSLGQGLEFLIYFQGNSAPDKSGLPSDRFSAERTGGSVSTLTIQRTQQEDSAVYLCASSQVRGIQETQYFGPGTRLLVL.